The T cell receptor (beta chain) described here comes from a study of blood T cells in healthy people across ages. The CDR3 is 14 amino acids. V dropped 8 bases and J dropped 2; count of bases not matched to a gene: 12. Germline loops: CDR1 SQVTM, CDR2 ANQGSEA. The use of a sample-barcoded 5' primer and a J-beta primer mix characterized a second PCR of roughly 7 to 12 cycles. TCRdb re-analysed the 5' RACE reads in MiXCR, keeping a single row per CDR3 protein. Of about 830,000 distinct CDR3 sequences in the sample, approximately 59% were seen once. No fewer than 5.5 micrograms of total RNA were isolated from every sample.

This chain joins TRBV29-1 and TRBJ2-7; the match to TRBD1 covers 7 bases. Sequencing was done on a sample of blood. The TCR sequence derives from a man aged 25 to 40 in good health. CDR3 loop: CSLKNGQGAYEQYF. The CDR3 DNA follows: TGCAGCTTGAAAAACGGGCAGGGGGCCTACGAGCAGTACTTC.